This section outlines one T cell receptor (beta chain) sequence together with its context. The specificity of this receptor is unknown. Base qualities are not at hand, and no much larger clone is one base apart. The sample is drawn from a study of blood T cell repertoires in COVID-19 (dated by TCRdb to 2018 to 2020). With respect to the entire study: The collaborator samples originated in the United States, Italy and Spain and spanned the acute and convalescent phases of COVID-19. The prospective study material was composed of cDNA or gDNA derived from T cells, B-cell-depleted T cells, or PBMCs. The dataset comprised deeply sampled blood TCRbeta repertoires from subjects exposed to, actively infected with, or recovered from COVID-19. The repertoires were made available in a free public database intended to serve as a resource for research on the immune response to SARS-CoV-2. Samples were obtained from the ongoing ImmuneRACE study (first 160 participants) and from about 1,300 subjects provided by 6 global collaborators. Sample metadata almost always included a de-identified subject ID, COVID-19 status, age in years and sex. Where available, HLA class I and class II types were taken from metadata supplied by the sample provider and were not determined by assay-based typing. Points the paper makes about the study in general: The quantity of clinical and demographic metadata differed by source and by participant and was supplied without curation.

The CDR3 starts with the cysteine, ends with the phenylalanine, and has 15 residues. The DNA shown is the 45-base CDR3, in frame from base 1. From the germline V gene, CDR1 is SGDLS and CDR2 is YYNGEE. Unmatched junction bases come to 5, with V trimmed by 4 bases and J by 4 bases. TCRbeta CDR3 regions were amplified from genomic DNA using the immunoSEQ Assay, a bias-controlled multiplex PCR. In the authors' own workflow: Nucleated cell counts per sample were estimated from amplification of reference gene primers within the assay. Sequence reads were collapsed and filtered to measure the absolute abundance of every unique TCRbeta CDR3 rearrangement. For each sample, productive Simpson clonality was calculated as the square root of Simpson's diversity index across productive rearrangements. Imported from immuneACCESS, the table was reduced by TCRdb to in-frame sequences with V and J called. These copies leave out some clones; in studies compared against another copy, an unresolved V gene accounts for under half, and the cause of the remainder is not known. That table gives V, J and clone size, and the DNA gave D and trimming. In all, the sample holds fewer than 120,000 clones, and nearly 80% of those were seen once. Around 15% of the sample is in the top ten clones.

Each collaborating institution followed its own protocols to collect whole blood in K2EDTA tubes. For TCRbeta analysis, collaborators shipped samples in one of three forms: frozen whole blood, isolated PBMCs, or DNA extracted from either of those sample types. Material: peripheral blood. The clonotype comes from a woman aged 80 or over with active or convalescent COVID-19. This chain is built from TRBV9 and TRBJ2-5; TRBD2 lines up with 12 middle nucleotides. The CDR3: CASSPPSGRGETQYF. The DNA sequence follows: TGTGCCAGCAGCCCCCCTAGCGGGAGGGGAGAGACCCAGTACTTC.